This T cell receptor (beta chain) originates from a study of spatial heterogeneity in lung cancer. Study-wide results and limits: Tumoral mutation counts were tracked by counts of expanded intratumoral alpha and beta TCRs.

Judged by abundance, this clonotype is medium-sized (0.01 to 0.1%). Antigen specificity is unknown. This beta chain is an unintended read in a library built for alpha chains; its size means little. Time point of the sample: sample taken at primary tumor resection. Carried by each TCR cDNA molecule was a unique molecular identifier. One entry per CDR3 protein results from TCRdb running MiXCR on the 5' RACE reads. The sample has 13,000 or so distinct CDR3 sequences; 4.5% to 7% are singletons. The sequence was collected from a female donor with early-stage non-small cell lung cancer. Source: lung tumor tissue, taken at surgery.

For the CDR3, the DNA is TGTGCCAGCTCACCAAACGAGGATTATAGCAATCAGCCCCAGCATTTT. It specifies CASSPNEDYSNQPQHF. The V and J genes are TRBV18 and TRBJ1-5; unclear D gene. V was cut by 2 bases and J by 0 bases, with 11 bases left in between. The CDR3 contains 16 residues. Germline V lookup: CDR1 KGHSH, CDR2 LQKENI.